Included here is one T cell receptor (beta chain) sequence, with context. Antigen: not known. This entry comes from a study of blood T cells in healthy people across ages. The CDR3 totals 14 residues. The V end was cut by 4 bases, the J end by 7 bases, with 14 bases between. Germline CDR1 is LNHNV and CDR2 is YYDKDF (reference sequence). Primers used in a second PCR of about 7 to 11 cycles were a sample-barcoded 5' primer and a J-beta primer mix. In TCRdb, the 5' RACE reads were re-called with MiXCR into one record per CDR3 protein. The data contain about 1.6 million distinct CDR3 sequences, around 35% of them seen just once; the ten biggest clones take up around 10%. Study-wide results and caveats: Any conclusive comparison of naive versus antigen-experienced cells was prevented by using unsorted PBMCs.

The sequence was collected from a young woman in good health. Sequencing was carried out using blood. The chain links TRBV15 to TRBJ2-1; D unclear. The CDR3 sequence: CATSKAAFGNEQFF. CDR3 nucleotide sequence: TGTGCCACCAGCAAGGCCGCCTTTGGGAATGAGCAGTTCTTC.